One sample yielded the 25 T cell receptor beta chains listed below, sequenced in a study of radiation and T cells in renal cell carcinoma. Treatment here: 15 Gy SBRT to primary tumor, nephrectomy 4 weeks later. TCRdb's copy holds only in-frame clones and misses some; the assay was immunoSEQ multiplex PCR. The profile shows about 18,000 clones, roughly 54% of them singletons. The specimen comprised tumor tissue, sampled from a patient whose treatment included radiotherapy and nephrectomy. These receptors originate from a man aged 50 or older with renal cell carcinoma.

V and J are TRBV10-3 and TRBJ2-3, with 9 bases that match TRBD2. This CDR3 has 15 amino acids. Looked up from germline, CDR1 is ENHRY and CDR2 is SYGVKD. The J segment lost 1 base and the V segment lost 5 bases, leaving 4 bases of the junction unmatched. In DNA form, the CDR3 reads TGTGCCATCAGTAAGACTAGCGGCCGCACAGATACGCAGTATTTT. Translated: CAISKTSGRTDTQYF.

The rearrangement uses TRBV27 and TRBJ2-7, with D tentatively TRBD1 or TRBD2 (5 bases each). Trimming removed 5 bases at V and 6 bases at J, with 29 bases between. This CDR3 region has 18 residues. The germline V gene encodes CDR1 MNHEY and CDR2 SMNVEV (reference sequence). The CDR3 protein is CASSQSPLGAGRSVEQYF. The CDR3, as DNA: TGTGCCAGCAGTCAAAGCCCCCTCGGGGCAGGGAGAAGCGTCGAGCAGTACTTC.

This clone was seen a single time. CDR3 sequence: CASSLAGAVGTEAFF. The CDR3 DNA reads as TGTGCCAGCAGCTTGGCCGGGGCGGTGGGGACTGAAGCTTTCTTT. The gene calls are TRBV5-4 and TRBJ1-1; D is possibly TRBD1 (5 bases). Germline V lookup: CDR1 SGHNT, CDR2 YYREEE (reference sequence). Trimming took 0 bases from V and 5 from J, leaving 14 bases between them. This CDR3 is 15 amino acids long.

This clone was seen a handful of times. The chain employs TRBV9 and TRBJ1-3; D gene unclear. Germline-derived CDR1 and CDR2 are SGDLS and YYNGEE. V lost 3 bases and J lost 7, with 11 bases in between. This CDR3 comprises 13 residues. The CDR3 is CASSDGVGNTIYF. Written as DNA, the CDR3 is TGTGCCAGCAGCGATGGGGTAGGGAACACCATATATTTT.

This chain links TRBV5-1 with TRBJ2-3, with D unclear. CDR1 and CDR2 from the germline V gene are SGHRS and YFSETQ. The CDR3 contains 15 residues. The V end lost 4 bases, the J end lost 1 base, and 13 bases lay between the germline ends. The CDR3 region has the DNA TGCGCCAGCAGCCCGGCGGCGTTGGGCACAGATACGCAGTATTTT. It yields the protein CASSPAALGTDTQYF.

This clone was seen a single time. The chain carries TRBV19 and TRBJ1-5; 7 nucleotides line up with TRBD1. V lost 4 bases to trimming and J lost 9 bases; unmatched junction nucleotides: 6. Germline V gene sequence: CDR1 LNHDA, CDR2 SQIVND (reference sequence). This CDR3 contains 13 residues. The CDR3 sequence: CASSTTGYGPQHF. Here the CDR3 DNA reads TGTGCCAGTAGTACGACAGGGTATGGGCCCCAGCATTTT. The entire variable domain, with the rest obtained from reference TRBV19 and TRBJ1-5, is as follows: DGGITQSPKYLFRKEGQNVTLSCEQNLNHDAMYWYRQDPGQGLRLIYYSQIVNDFQKGDIAEGYSVSREKKESFPLTVTSAQKNPTAFYLCASSTTGYGPQHFGDGTRLSIL.

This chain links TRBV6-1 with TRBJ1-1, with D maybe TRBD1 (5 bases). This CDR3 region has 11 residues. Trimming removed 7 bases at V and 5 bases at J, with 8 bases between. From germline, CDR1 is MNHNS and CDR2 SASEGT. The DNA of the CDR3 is TGTGCCAGCACCGGACATACTGAAGCTTTCTTT. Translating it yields CASTGHTEAFF.

This CDR3 reads CASGIQGLPGELFF. DNA for the CDR3: TGCGCCAGCGGCATACAGGGGCTCCCCGGGGAGCTGTTTTTT. The rearrangement links TRBV5-1 to TRBJ2-2; TRBD1 matches at 7 bases. The CDR3 loop spans 14 amino acids. Germline V lookup: CDR1 SGHRS, CDR2 YFSETQ. V dropped 7 bases and J dropped 6; count of bases not matched to a gene: 9.

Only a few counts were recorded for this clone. The CDR3 nucleotides read TGTGCCAGTAGTCCCTCTAGCGCCCAAGAGACCCAGTACTTC. This gives the protein CASSPSSAQETQYF. The J gene is TRBJ2-5, the V gene TRBV19; weak D call: TRBD2 (6 bases). The germline V gene has CDR1 LNHDA and CDR2 SQIVND (reference sequence). V was clipped by 5 bases and J by 1 base, with 11 bases between them. The CDR3 totals 14 residues. Complete variable domain (other parts from reference TRBV19 and TRBJ2-5): DGGITQSPKYLFRKEGQNVTLSCEQNLNHDAMYWYRQDPGQGLRLIYYSQIVNDFQKGDIAEGYSVSREKKESFPLTVTSAQKNPTAFYLCASSPSSAQETQYFGPGTRLLVL.

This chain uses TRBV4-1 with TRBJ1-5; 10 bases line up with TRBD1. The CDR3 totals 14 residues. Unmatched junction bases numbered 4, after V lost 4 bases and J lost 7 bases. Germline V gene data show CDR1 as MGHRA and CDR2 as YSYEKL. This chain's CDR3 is CASSLDRGEQPQHF. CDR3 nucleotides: TGCGCCAGCAGCCTGGACAGGGGGGAACAGCCCCAGCATTTT.

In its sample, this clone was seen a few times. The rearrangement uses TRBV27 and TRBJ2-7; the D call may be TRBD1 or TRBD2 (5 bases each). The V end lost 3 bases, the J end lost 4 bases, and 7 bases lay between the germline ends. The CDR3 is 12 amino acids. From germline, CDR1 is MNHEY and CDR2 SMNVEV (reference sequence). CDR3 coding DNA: TGTGCCAGCAGTTTGGGGGTTTACGAGCAGTACTTC. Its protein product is CASSLGVYEQYF.

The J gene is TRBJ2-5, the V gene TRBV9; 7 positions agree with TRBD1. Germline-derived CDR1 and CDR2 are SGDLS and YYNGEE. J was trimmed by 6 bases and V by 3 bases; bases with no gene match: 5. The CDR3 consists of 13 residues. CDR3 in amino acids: CASSGYRGQTQYF. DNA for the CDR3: TGTGCCAGCAGCGGATACAGGGGTCAGACCCAGTACTTC.

The CDR3 region is CASSQAGERYNEQFF. In DNA form, the CDR3 reads TGCGCCAGCAGCCAAGCGGGAGAACGGTACAATGAGCAGTTCTTC. This chain links TRBV4-1 with TRBJ2-1, with D maybe TRBD2 (6 bases). Trimming left V 1 base short and J 4 bases short, with 11 bases between. Germline values: CDR1 MGHRA, CDR2 YSYEKL. CDR3 length: 15 residues.

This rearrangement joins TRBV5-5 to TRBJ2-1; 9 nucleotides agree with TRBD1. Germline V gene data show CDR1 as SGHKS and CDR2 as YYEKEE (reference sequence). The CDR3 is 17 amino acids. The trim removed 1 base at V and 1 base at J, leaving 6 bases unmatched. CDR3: CASSLHRTGVSYNEQFF. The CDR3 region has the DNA TGTGCCAGCAGCTTGCACCGGACAGGGGTTTCCTACAATGAGCAGTTCTTC.

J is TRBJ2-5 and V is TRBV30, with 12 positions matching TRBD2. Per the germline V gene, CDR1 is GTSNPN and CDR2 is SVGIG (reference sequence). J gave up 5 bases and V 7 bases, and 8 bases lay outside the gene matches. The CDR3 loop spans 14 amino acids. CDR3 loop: CAYKKGTSGETQYF. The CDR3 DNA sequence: TGTGCCTACAAAAAAGGGACTAGCGGGGAGACCCAGTACTTC.

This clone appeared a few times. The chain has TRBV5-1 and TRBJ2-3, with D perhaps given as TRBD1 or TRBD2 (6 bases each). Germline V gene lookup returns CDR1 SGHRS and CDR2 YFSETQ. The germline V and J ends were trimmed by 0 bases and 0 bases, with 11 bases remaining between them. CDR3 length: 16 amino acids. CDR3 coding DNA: TGCGCCAGCAGCTTGGCCGGGGGCGTTAGCACAGATACGCAGTATTTT. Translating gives CASSLAGGVSTDTQYF. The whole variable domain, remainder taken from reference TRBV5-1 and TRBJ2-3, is KAGVTQTPRYLIKTRGQQVTLSCSPISGHRSVSWYQQTPGQGLQFLFEYFSETQRNKGNFPGRFSGRQFSNSRSEMNVSTLELGDSALYLCASSLAGGVSTDTQYFGPGTRLTVL.

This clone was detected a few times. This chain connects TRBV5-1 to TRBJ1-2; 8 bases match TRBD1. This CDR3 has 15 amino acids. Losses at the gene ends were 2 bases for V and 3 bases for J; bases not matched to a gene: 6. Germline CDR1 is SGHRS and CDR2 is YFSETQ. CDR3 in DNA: TGCGCCAGCAGCTTCACTTCAGGGGGCGACTATGGCTACACCTTC. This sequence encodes CASSFTSGGDYGYTF. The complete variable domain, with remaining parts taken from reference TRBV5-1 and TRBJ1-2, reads KAGVTQTPRYLIKTRGQQVTLSCSPISGHRSVSWYQQTPGQGLQFLFEYFSETQRNKGNFPGRFSGRQFSNSRSEMNVSTLELGDSALYLCASSFTSGGDYGYTFGSGTRLTVV.

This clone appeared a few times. The CDR3 loop reads CASSLLGLDNEQFF. Written as DNA, the CDR3 is TGTGCCAGCAGCCTACTCGGACTAGACAATGAGCAGTTCTTC. The chain combines TRBV6-5 with TRBJ2-1; 7 nucleotides line up with TRBD2. Trimming removed 6 bases from V and 5 bases from J; junction bases left unmatched: 7. The CDR3 is made up of 14 amino acids. Germline-derived CDR1 and CDR2 are MNHEY and SVGAGI.

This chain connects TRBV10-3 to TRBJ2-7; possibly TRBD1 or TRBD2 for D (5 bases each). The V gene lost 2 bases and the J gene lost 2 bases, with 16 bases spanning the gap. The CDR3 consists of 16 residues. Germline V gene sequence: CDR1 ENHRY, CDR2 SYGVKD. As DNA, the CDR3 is TGTGCCATCAGTGAGGCGAGGGGCAGTGCCACCTACGAGCAGTACTTC. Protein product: CAISEARGSATYEQYF.

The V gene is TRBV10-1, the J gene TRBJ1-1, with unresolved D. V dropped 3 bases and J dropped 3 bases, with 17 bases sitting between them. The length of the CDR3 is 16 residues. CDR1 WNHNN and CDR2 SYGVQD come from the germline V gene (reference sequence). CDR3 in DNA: TGCGCCAGCAGTGATTTTGGGGAGGCCCGGCACACTGAAGCTTTCTTT. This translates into CASSDFGEARHTEAFF.

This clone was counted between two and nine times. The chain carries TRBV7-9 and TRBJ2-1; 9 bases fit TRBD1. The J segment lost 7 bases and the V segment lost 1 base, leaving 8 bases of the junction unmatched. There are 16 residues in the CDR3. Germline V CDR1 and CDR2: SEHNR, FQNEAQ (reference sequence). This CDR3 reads CASSLEEGQGRNEQFF. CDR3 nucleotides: TGTGCCAGCAGCTTAGAAGAGGGACAGGGTCGGAATGAGCAGTTCTTC.

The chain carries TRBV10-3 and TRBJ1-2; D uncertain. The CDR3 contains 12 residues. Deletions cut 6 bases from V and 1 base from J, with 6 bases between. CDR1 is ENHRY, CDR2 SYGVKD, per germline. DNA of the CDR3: TGTGCCATCAGGGCGAATAACTATGGCTACACCTTC. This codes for CAIRANNYGYTF.

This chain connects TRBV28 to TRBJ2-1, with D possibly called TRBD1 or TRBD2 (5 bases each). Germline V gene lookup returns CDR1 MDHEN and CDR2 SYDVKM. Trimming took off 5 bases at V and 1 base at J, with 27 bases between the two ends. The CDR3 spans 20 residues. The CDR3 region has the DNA TGTGCCAGCAGTCCGGGTTTGGGGCTAGCCGGGCTTCCGTCCTACAATGAGCAGTTCTTC. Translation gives CASSPGLGLAGLPSYNEQFF.

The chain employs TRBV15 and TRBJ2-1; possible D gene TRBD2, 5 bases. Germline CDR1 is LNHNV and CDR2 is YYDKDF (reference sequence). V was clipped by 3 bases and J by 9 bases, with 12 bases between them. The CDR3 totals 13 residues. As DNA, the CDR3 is TGTGCCACCAGCAGCTTCGGCGAGGGTGAGCAGTTCTTC. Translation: CATSSFGEGEQFF.

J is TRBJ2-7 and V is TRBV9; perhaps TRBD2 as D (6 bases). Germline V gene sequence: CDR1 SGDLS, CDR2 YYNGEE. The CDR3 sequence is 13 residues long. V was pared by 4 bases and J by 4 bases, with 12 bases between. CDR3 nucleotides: TGTGCCAGCAGCCCGCGGGACGCTTACGAGCAGTACTTC. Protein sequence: CASSPRDAYEQYF.